This T cell receptor beta chain is drawn from a study of shared clonotypes between healthy human individuals. Study results and caveats: Collection of samples was limited to blood; tissue repertoires likely differ. Few donors restricted represented genetic and exposure-history diversity.

Germline loops: CDR1 SGHRS, CDR2 YFSETQ. Trimming pared 0 bases from V and 6 bases from J, leaving 10 bases between. The CDR3 contains 14 residues. There were only Caucasian adults among the donors, and all lived in Nashville, Tennessee. Unsorted PBMC replicate PCRs drew on about 0.3 ug DNA, representing tens of thousands of T cell genomes. The assay was immunoSEQ multiplex PCR, and TCRdb's table has in-frame clones only and misses some. Of over 400,000 clones in the sample, over 70% were seen once. About this clone itself: Its antigen is as yet unknown.

The TCR sequence derives from a woman in her 40s in good health. Some clones in this sample may be carry-over from other donors' samples. What was sequenced was PBMCs. The gene calls are TRBV5-1 and TRBJ2-1; the D is unclear. CDR3 loop: CASSLGSTLNEQFF. Here the CDR3 DNA reads TGCGCCAGCAGCTTGGGTTCCACTCTCAATGAGCAGTTCTTC. The full variable domain, completed using reference TRBV5-1 and TRBJ2-1, is KAGVTQTPRYLIKTRGQQVTLSCSPISGHRSVSWYQQTPGQGLQFLFEYFSETQRNKGNFPGRFSGRQFSNSRSEMNVSTLELGDSALYLCASSLGSTLNEQFFGPGTRLTVL.